The 29 T cell receptor beta chains below were found in one sample sequenced in a study of siplizumab effects on memory and regulatory T cells. The protocol was immunoSEQ multiplex PCR, while the TCRdb copy is restricted to in-frame clones and leaves out a portion. The table includes about 19,000 clones, around 40% detected once. Which antigens these TCRs recognize remains unknown. Coculturing at 37°C lasted about 6 days for the mixed lymphocyte reaction cells. Input material: CFSE-low (dividing) CD4+ T cells sorted from an allogeneic mixed lymphocyte reaction. These receptors were collected from a human donor in good health; the cells came from an allogeneic mixed lymphocyte reaction. Some clones in this sample may be carry-over from other donors' samples.

V is TRBV30 and J is TRBJ2-6, with D possibly being TRBD1 (6 bases). The V gene's germline CDR1 is GTSNPN and CDR2 SVGIG (reference sequence). This CDR3 contains 15 residues. With 4 bases removed from V and 1 base from J, the gap between germline ends came to 11 bases. The CDR3 nucleotides are TGTGCCTGGACAGGGGCTCCATCTGGGGCCAACGTCCTGACTTTC. Protein: CAWTGAPSGANVLTF.

The chain employs TRBV18 and TRBJ1-3; D remains ambiguous. There are 16 residues in the CDR3. V was cut by 3 bases and J by 5 bases, with 17 bases left in between. The germline V gene has CDR1 KGHSH and CDR2 LQKENI. The CDR3 DNA is TGTGCCAGCTCACCCCGGGATTCCTCGTCTCGAAACACCATATATTTT. This codes for CASSPRDSSSRNTIYF. Variable domain in full (rest from reference TRBV18 and TRBJ1-3): NAGVMQNPRHLVRRRGQEARLRCSPMKGHSHVYWYRQLPEEGLKFMVYLQKENIIDESGMPKERFSAEFPKEGPSILRIQQVVRGDSAAYFCASSPRDSSSRNTIYFGEGSWLTVV.

This clone was observed a handful of times. The chain employs TRBV5-1 and TRBJ2-7; D is unclear. The V gene lost 1 base and the J gene lost 0 bases, with 2 bases spanning the gap. This CDR3 is built from 12 residues. In germline, CDR1 is SGHRS, CDR2 YFSETQ. The CDR3 is CASSLTSYEQYF. For the CDR3, the DNA is TGCGCCAGCAGCTTGACCTCCTACGAGCAGTACTTC.

V and J are TRBV9 and TRBJ2-3; TRBD2 might be the D (6 bases). This CDR3 has 16 residues. Trimming took off 4 bases at V and 1 base at J, with 16 bases between the two ends. Germline V gene lookup returns CDR1 SGDLS and CDR2 YYNGEE. The chain's CDR3 is CASSSLPGLRTDTQYF. The CDR3 bases are TGTGCCAGCAGCTCCTTACCGGGACTCCGCACAGATACGCAGTATTTT.

This clone appeared a few times. This sequence joins TRBV5-1 and TRBJ2-1; 9 nucleotides match TRBD1. CDR3 length: 14 amino acids. V shed 2 bases, J shed 6 bases, and the junction held 3 bases outside the gene matches. Per germline, CDR1 SGHRS and CDR2 YFSETQ. CDR3 region: CASSFGTGFNEQFF. CDR3 sequence (DNA): TGCGCCAGCAGCTTCGGGACAGGGTTCAATGAGCAGTTCTTC.

Remarks on this clone: At one end the junction does not follow the germline gene, possibly because of a read error. The chain recombines TRBV7-9 with TRBJ1-5; 11 bases are shared with TRBD1. This CDR3 has 14 residues. Germline CDR1 SEHNR, CDR2 FQNEAQ (reference sequence). The chain's CDR3 is CASSSGTGGQAQHF. In DNA, the CDR3 is TGTGCCAGCAGCTCCGGGACAGGGGGTCAGGCCCAGCATTTT.

The V gene is TRBV15, the J gene TRBJ1-2; no clear D gene. CDR1 and CDR2 from the germline V gene are LNHNV and YYDKDF (reference sequence). The CDR3 length is 15 residues. V was trimmed by 0 bases and J by 4 bases, leaving 12 bases between them. The CDR3 nucleotides are TGTGCCACCAGCAGAGAGGCCCAACGGTTCTATGGCTACACCTTC. The encoded protein is CATSREAQRFYGYTF.

Judged by abundance, this clone is medium-sized. The gene calls are TRBV5-1 and TRBJ1-2; tentative D call: TRBD1 (5 bases). Germline V gene lookup returns CDR1 SGHRS and CDR2 YFSETQ. With 0 bases removed from V and 3 bases from J, the gap between germline ends came to 12 bases. The CDR3 length is 15 residues. The CDR3 sequence is CASSLGWGVDYGYTF. CDR3 in DNA: TGCGCCAGCAGCTTGGGCTGGGGGGTTGACTATGGCTACACCTTC. The entire variable domain, with the rest obtained from reference TRBV5-1 and TRBJ1-2, is as follows: KAGVTQTPRYLIKTRGQQVTLSCSPISGHRSVSWYQQTPGQGLQFLFEYFSETQRNKGNFPGRFSGRQFSNSRSEMNVSTLELGDSALYLCASSLGWGVDYGYTFGSGTRLTVV.

This clone showed up just a few times. V usage is TRBV11-1 and J usage is TRBJ1-6; unclear D gene. Germline lookup yields CDR1 SGHAT and CDR2 FQDESV (reference sequence). V dropped 0 bases and J dropped 7 bases, with 7 bases sitting between them. The CDR3 spans 14 residues. CDR3 DNA sequence: TGTGCCAGCAGCTTAGCGTTGAGGAATTCACCCCTCCACTTT. As protein: CASSLALRNSPLHF. Full variable domain (outside the CDR3, taken from reference TRBV11-1 and TRBJ1-6): EAEVAQSPRYKITEKSQAVAFWCDPISGHATLYWYRQILGQGPELLVQFQDESVVDDSQLPKDRFSAERLKGVDSTLKIQPAELGDSAMYLCASSLALRNSPLHFGNGTRLTVT.

The chain employs TRBV11-2 and TRBJ1-1; D not resolved. Trimming removed 5 bases at V and 4 bases at J, with 5 bases between. Germline V CDR1 and CDR2: SGHAT, FQNNGV. This CDR3 comprises 11 residues. The CDR3 region has the DNA TGTGCCAGCAGCGTAGCCACTGAAGCTTTCTTT. It yields the protein CASSVATEAFF.

This sequence joins TRBV6-5 and TRBJ2-7; 9 bases match TRBD1. This CDR3 contains 15 residues. Germline V lookup: CDR1 MNHEY, CDR2 SVGAGI. V was clipped by 5 bases and J by 3 bases; unmatched bases: 8. CDR3: CASSKPGQGFYEQYF. The CDR3 coding sequence is TGTGCCAGCAGTAAACCGGGACAGGGATTCTACGAGCAGTACTTC.

On this clone: Its ends do not fully match the called genes, so a read error is possible. This same CDR3 is encoded by further DNA sequences in the sample. V and J are TRBV18 and TRBJ2-7; D assignment may be TRBD1 or TRBD2 (5 bases each). The length of the CDR3 is 19 residues. The germline gives CDR1 KGHSH, CDR2 LQKENI. CDR3 nucleotides: TGTGCCAGCTCACCACTACCTCGGGACCCGAGGGTGGTTTCTGTGTGGGGAGTCTTC. Translating it yields CASSPLPRDPRVVSVWGVF.

This clone was detected a few times. This chain joins TRBV18 and TRBJ1-3; 7 bases line up with TRBD1. Germline assignment: CDR1 KGHSH and CDR2 LQKENI. This CDR3 region has 14 residues. V dropped 6 bases and J dropped 7; count of bases not matched to a gene: 9. The DNA of the CDR3 is TGTGCCAGCTCGCACAACAGGGGTGGCAACACCATATATTTT. This sequence encodes CASSHNRGGNTIYF.

The rearrangement links TRBV21-1 to TRBJ1-5; TRBD1, as called in the table, went unchecked against the DNA. TRBV21-1 is classified as a pseudogene. The CDR3 has 23 amino acids. The CDR3 DNA reads as TGTGCCAGCAGCAAAGGCCCTCGAAGCCTTGACAGGACAACGTCGGAAAGCAATCAGCCCCAGCATTTT. Translating it yields CASSKGPRSLDRTTSESNQPQHF.

This clone appeared a few times. The CDR3 region is CASSYRSYQETQYF. CDR3 DNA sequence: TGTGCCAGCAGTTACAGGTCATACCAAGAGACCCAGTACTTC. This rearrangement joins TRBV6-6 to TRBJ2-5; D is unclear. The CDR3 contains 14 residues. V dropped 2 bases and J dropped 0 bases, with 7 bases sitting between them. The germline CDR1 and CDR2 sequences are MNHNY and SVGAGI (reference sequence).

This clone was found a few times. This sequence joins TRBV10-3 and TRBJ2-3; 9 bases align to TRBD2. V was clipped by 10 bases and J by 2 bases; unmatched bases: 10. The CDR3 consists of 15 residues. Germline V gives CDR1 ENHRY, CDR2 SYGVKD. The CDR3, as DNA: TGTGCCACGAAAATAGCGGGAGCCAACACAGATACGCAGTATTTT. This sequence encodes CATKIAGANTDTQYF.

The J gene is TRBJ2-1, the V gene TRBV19; weak D call: TRBD2 (5 bases). The CDR3 runs to 14 residues. Trimming left V 7 bases short and J 5 bases short, with 15 bases between. The germline V gene encodes CDR1 LNHDA and CDR2 SQIVND (reference sequence). The CDR3 region has the DNA TGTGCCAGTAAGGAGGATCCTTTTGACAATGAGCAGTTCTTC. Protein product: CASKEDPFDNEQFF.

The chain carries TRBV5-4 and TRBJ2-2; TRBD1 agrees at 8 bases. Germline-derived CDR1 and CDR2 are SGHNT and YYREEE (reference sequence). The CDR3 is 16 residues long. V shed 0 bases, J shed 6 bases, and the junction held 7 bases outside the gene matches. CDR3 bases: TGTGCCAGCAGCTTGGTGTACCGGACAGGGTCCGGGGAGCTGTTTTTT. Translation: CASSLVYRTGSGELFF.

The DNA for the CDR3 is TGTGCCAGCAGCCCCCTACTAGCGGTCTACAATGAGCAGTTCTTC. It translates to CASSPLLAVYNEQFF. The gene calls are TRBV7-9 and TRBJ2-1; TRBD2 agrees at 8 bases. This CDR3 is built from 15 residues. CDR1 is SEHNR and CDR2 is FQNEAQ in the germline V gene (reference sequence). V shed 5 bases and J 3 bases; nucleotides not matched to a gene: 6.

In its sample, this clone was seen once. J is TRBJ1-2 and V is TRBV6-1; 8 bases are shared with TRBD1. Germline V gives CDR1 MNHNS, CDR2 SASEGT. The V segment lost 7 bases and the J segment 3 bases; nucleotides outside the gene matches: 10. This CDR3 spans 15 amino acids. CDR3 sequence (DNA): TGTGCCAGCAAGCTGACAGGGGCCTTGGACTATGGCTACACCTTC. Its protein product is CASKLTGALDYGYTF.

This clone was observed a handful of times. The V call is TRBV5-4, the J call TRBJ2-1; D assignment may be TRBD1 or TRBD2 (5 bases each). The CDR3 covers 15 residues. Germline V gene lookup returns CDR1 SGHNT and CDR2 YYREEE (reference sequence). Trimming removed 4 bases at V and 3 bases at J, with 14 bases between. The CDR3 nucleotides read TGTGCCAGCAGCACCCCAGGGAGAGACTACAATGAGCAGTTCTTC. Encoded protein: CASSTPGRDYNEQFF.

The gene calls are TRBV6-6 and TRBJ2-3; D might be TRBD2 (5 bases). Germline CDR1 and CDR2: MNHNY and SVGAGI (reference sequence). The CDR3 is 13 amino acids. Trimming stripped 9 bases from V and 6 bases from J, with 16 bases between. The CDR3 is CASRRLVRDTQYF. The CDR3, as DNA: TGTGCCAGTCGGAGGCTAGTGAGGGATACGCAGTATTTT.

The V call is TRBV9, the J call TRBJ2-5; D is ambiguous. Between the trimmed V and J ends, which lost 0 bases and 2 bases, there was a span of 14 bases. This CDR3 region has 16 residues. The germline V gene encodes CDR1 SGDLS and CDR2 YYNGEE. The CDR3 nucleotides are TGTGCCAGCAGCGTAGTTGGGCTGATTGGGCAAGAGACCCAGTACTTC. The encoded protein is CASSVVGLIGQETQYF.

The chain has TRBV29-1 and TRBJ2-7; TRBD2 is a possible D gene (5 bases). V lost 0 bases and J 5 bases, leaving 20 bases between the germline ends. This CDR3 spans 16 amino acids. CDR1 is SQVTM, CDR2 ANQGSEA, per germline. The CDR3 is CSVEDRGSGTANEQYF. DNA for the CDR3: TGCAGCGTTGAAGATCGGGGTTCCGGAACGGCTAACGAGCAGTACTTC.

The V gene is TRBV6-5, the J gene TRBJ1-1, with D unclear. The CDR3 totals 13 residues. CDR1 and CDR2 (germline): MNHEY, SVGAGI. Trimming stripped 5 bases from V and 1 base from J, with 8 bases between. The CDR3 coding sequence is TGTGCCAGCAGTGATTTTGGGAACACTGAAGCTTTCTTT. Its protein is CASSDFGNTEAFF.

This clone was seen a few times. The rearrangement uses TRBV7-8 and TRBJ2-5; D gene uncertain. Germline CDR1 is SGHVS and CDR2 is FQNEAQ. Trimming took 0 bases from V and 7 from J, leaving 6 bases between them. This CDR3 is 12 amino acids long. This CDR3 is CASSLAGGTQYF. The DNA of the CDR3 is TGTGCCAGCAGCTTAGCCGGCGGGACCCAGTACTTC.

The chain employs TRBV10-3 and TRBJ2-4, with 9 nucleotides matching TRBD1. The germline gives CDR1 ENHRY, CDR2 SYGVKD. The CDR3 contains 20 residues. Trimming cost V 2 bases and J 0 bases; bases outside gene matches: 14. The CDR3 is CAISEPPGTGRAGAKNIQYF. The CDR3 nucleotides read TGTGCCATCAGTGAGCCCCCCGGGACAGGGCGAGCTGGAGCCAAAAACATTCAGTACTTC.

This clone was seen a few times. The V gene is TRBV21-1, the J gene TRBJ2-3; the table assigns TRBD2, which was not confirmed against the DNA. TRBV21-1 constitutes a pseudogene. CDR3 length equals 17 residues. CDR3 amino acids: CARTHGTSGTSTDTQYF. The CDR3 DNA is TGTGCCAGAACGCACGGGACTAGCGGAACCTCCACAGATACGCAGTATTTT.

The V and J genes are TRBV19 and TRBJ2-6, with no clear D. The CDR3 runs 17 residues. V dropped 5 bases and J dropped 0 bases, with 14 bases sitting between them. Germline loops: CDR1 LNHDA, CDR2 SQIVND (reference sequence). As DNA, the CDR3 is TGTGCCAGTAGTCGCCTCCGACACATCTCTGGGGCCAACGTCCTGACTTTC. Translating gives CASSRLRHISGANVLTF.